These T cell receptor beta chains were read from a single sample in a study of T cell responses to AZD1222 COVID-19 vaccine. Profiled with immunoSEQ multiplex PCR; TCRdb holds only in-frame clones, not every one. The sample consists of 200,000 to 300,000 clones, just over 90% of them appearing once. The material was peripheral blood, obtained on day 0 of AZD1222 vaccination. Source of these receptors: an adult in good health. The CDR3 runs from the conserved cysteine through the conserved F or W. The D gene is left open where the match is weak. Expanded clones are given a class, and other clones once, few, many or no size at all.

cdr3_aa cdr3_nt j_call clone_size v_call d_call
CASKGEAGANVLTF TGTGCCAGCAAGGGGGAGGCCGGGGCCAACGTCCTGACTTTC TRBJ2-6 . TRBV6-5 .
CATARDTGNTIYF TGTGCCACCGCCCGGGACACTGGAAACACCATATATTTT TRBJ1-3 few TRBV19 .
CATPSGYQQYF TGTGCCACCCCGTCGGGGTATCAGCAGTACTTC TRBJ2-7 . TRBV7-2 .
CASSLDEAGTEAFF TGCGCCAGCAGCTTGGACGAGGCGGGCACTGAAGCTTTCTTT TRBJ1-1 . TRBV5-1 .
CASSLPGGAREQFF TGTGCCAGCAGTTTACCCGGGGGAGCTCGGGAGCAGTTCTTC TRBJ2-1 . TRBV28 .
CASSNNGLTNEKLFF TGTGCCAGTAGCAATAACGGACTTACTAATGAAAAACTGTTTTTT TRBJ1-4 . TRBV19 .
CASSIAGTGGVEQFF TGTGCCAGTAGTATAGCCGGGACAGGAGGCGTAGAGCAGTTCTTC TRBJ2-1 . TRBV19 TRBD1
CSARSLNEQYF TGCAGTGCTAGGTCTCTCAACGAGCAGTACTTC TRBJ2-7 . TRBV20-1 .
CASSLRYNEQFF TGTGCCAGCAGCCTTAGGTACAATGAGCAGTTCTTC TRBJ2-1 . TRBV28 .
CASKPPGRAWEQYF TGTGCCAGCAAGCCCCCCGGACGAGCCTGGGAGCAGTACTTC TRBJ2-7 . TRBV28 .
CASSLTRTDPGTEAFF TGTGCCAGCAGTTTAACAAGGACAGACCCGGGGACTGAAGCTTTCTTT TRBJ1-1 . TRBV28 .
CASSTGTDSGNTIYF TGTGCCAGTAGTACCGGGACAGACTCTGGAAACACCATATATTTT TRBJ1-3 . TRBV19 TRBD1
CASSRQSFGNTIYF TGTGCCAGCAGCCGACAGTCCTTCGGCAACACCATATATTTT TRBJ1-3 . TRBV3-1/TRBV3-2 .
CASSIRGGARNEQFF TGTGCCAGCAGTATCCGGGGCGGGGCGAGGAATGAGCAGTTCTTC TRBJ2-1 . TRBV28 .